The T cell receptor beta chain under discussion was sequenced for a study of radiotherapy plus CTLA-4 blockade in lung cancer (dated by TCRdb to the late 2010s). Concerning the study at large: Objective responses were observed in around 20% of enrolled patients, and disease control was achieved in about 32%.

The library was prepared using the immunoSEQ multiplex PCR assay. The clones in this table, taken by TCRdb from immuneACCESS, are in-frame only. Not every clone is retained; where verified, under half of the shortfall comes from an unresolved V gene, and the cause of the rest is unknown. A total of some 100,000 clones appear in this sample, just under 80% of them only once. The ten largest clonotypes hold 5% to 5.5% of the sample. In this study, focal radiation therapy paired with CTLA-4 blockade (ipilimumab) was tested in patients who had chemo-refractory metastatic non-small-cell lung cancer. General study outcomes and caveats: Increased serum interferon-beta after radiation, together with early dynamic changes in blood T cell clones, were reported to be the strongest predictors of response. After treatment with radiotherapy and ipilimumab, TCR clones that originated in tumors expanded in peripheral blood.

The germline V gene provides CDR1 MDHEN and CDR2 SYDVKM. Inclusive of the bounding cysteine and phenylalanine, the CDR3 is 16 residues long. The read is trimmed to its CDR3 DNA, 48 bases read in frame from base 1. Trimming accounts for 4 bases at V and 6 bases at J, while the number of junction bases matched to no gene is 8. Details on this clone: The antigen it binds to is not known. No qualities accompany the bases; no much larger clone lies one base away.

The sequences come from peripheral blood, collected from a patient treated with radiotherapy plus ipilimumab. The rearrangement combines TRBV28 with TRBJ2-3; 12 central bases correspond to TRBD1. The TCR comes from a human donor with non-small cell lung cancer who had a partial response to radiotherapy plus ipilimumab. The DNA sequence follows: TGTGCCAGCAGTTCCCGGGACAGGGGGCAGGGGGATACGCAGTATTTT. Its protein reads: CASSSRDRGQGDTQYF.